The clone carrying this TCR beta chain was counted once. Its antigen remains unidentified. The data were taken from a study of OX40 agonist ivuxolimab in advanced cancers. Whole-study findings and limits: Certain nonresponding patients likewise had low normalized T-cell clonal expansion.

Libraries were prepared by immunoSEQ multiplex PCR; TCRdb keeps only in-frame clonotypes and omits some of them. Of about 88,000 clones in the sample, approximately 85% were seen once. This specimen consisted of CD4+ or CD8+ T cells sorted from blood, obtained in a trial of the OX40 agonist ivuxolimab. This clonotype was obtained from an adult with an advanced solid tumor such as melanoma, head and neck, liver or kidney cancer.

This chain's CDR3 is CSARAGYGYTF. The CDR3 coding sequence is TGCAGTGCTAGAGCAGGCTATGGCTACACCTTC. This chain links TRBV20-1 with TRBJ1-2, with D unclear. V was shortened by 1 base and J by 4 bases, with 4 bases between the two germline ends. Germline CDR1 reads DFQATT; CDR2 reads SNEGSKA (reference sequence). The CDR3 totals 11 residues.